This is a list of T cell receptor beta chains from one sample in a study of OX40 agonist ivuxolimab in advanced cancers. Clones were read by immunoSEQ multiplex PCR, and TCRdb kept only the in-frame ones, dropping some. The data show fewer than 100,000 clones, around 83% seen once. The specimen was CD4+ or CD8+ T cells sorted from blood, collected in a trial of the OX40 agonist ivuxolimab. The origin of the receptors is an adult with an advanced solid tumor such as melanoma, head and neck, liver or kidney cancer. CDR3s include the opening cysteine and the closing phenylalanine or tryptophan. The D gene is left open where the match is weak. Clone size is shown for a subset of rows, as once, few, many or a class of expanded clone.

abundance	v_gene	d_gene	j_gene	CDR3aa	CDR3nt
-	TRBV6-6	-	TRBJ1-1	CASSRDKVPEAFF	TGTGCCAGTTCCCGGGACAAGGTTCCTGAAGCTTTCTTT
-	TRBV19	TRBD1	TRBJ1-6	CASRDRGKNLSPLHF	TGTGCCAGTAGGGACAGGGGGAAGAATCTTTCACCCCTCCACTTT
once	TRBV5-8	-	TRBJ2-6	CASSFRSAGANVLTF	TGTGCCAGCAGCTTTAGGAGTGCTGGGGCCAACGTCCTGACTTTC
few	TRBV5-4	TRBD1	TRBJ1-1	CASSLRGRGPSGRTEAFF	TGTGCCAGCAGCTTGCGGGGCAGGGGGCCCAGCGGGAGGACTGAAGCTTTCTTT
-	TRBV7-2	-	TRBJ1-1	CASSLRTANTEAFF	TGTGCCAGCAGCTTAAGGACGGCGAACACTGAAGCTTTCTTT
-	TRBV5-1	TRBD1	TRBJ1-1	CASSTLTGGTEAFF	TGCGCCAGCAGCACCCTGACAGGGGGCACTGAAGCTTTCTTT
-	TRBV29-1	-	TRBJ2-2	CSVPGLSNAGELFF	TGCAGCGTTCCGGGACTGTCCAACGCCGGGGAGCTGTTTTTT
few	TRBV15	TRBD2	TRBJ2-7	CATSSGRYYEQYF	TGTGCCACCTCTAGCGGGAGATACTACGAGCAGTACTTC
-	TRBV5-1	TRBD1	TRBJ1-3	CASSTEGTGGSYF	TGCGCCAGCAGCACGGAAGGGACAGGGGGTTCATATTTT
-	TRBV5-5	-	TRBJ2-4	CASSPGDRGGKNIQYF	TGTGCCAGCAGCCCAGGTGACCGGGGCGGAAAAAACATTCAGTACTTC
once	TRBV7-9	-	TRBJ2-5	CASSLRDGGQETQYF	TGTGCCAGCAGCCTCCGGGACGGAGGACAAGAGACCCAGTACTTC
-	TRBV4-3	TRBD1	TRBJ1-2	CASSPNRQGSFGYTF	TGCGCCAGCAGCCCTAACCGACAGGGTAGTTTTGGCTACACCTTC
few	TRBV7-9	-	TRBJ1-2	CASSLVQGGYGYTF	TGTGCCAGCAGCTTAGTGCAGGGCGGCTATGGCTACACCTTC
-	TRBV30	-	TRBJ2-7	CAWSMVGSNEQYF	TGTGCCTGGAGTATGGTAGGGAGCAACGAGCAGTACTTC
-	TRBV4-2	-	TRBJ1-1	CASSQPQGRNTEAFF	TGTGCCAGCAGCCAACCACAGGGAAGGAACACTGAAGCTTTCTTT
-	TRBV9	TRBD1	TRBJ2-7	CASSGGQGSYEQYF	TGTGCCAGCAGCGGGGGACAGGGATCCTACGAGCAGTACTTC
once	TRBV7-3	TRBD1	TRBJ2-2	CASSSGTAANTGELFF	TGTGCCAGCAGCTCTGGGACAGCCGCGAACACCGGGGAGCTGTTTTTT
-	TRBV5-4	-	TRBJ1-1	CASSLVGGQELGKAFF	TGTGCCAGCAGCTTGGTGGGCGGGCAGGAGTTAGGTAAAGCTTTCTTT
few	TRBV4-3	-	TRBJ1-6	CASSQRTVYNSPLHF	TGCGCCAGCAGCCAGCGGACAGTCTATAATTCACCCCTCCACTTT
-	TRBV7-3	-	TRBJ2-2	CASSLNLGTNTGELFF	TGTGCCAGCAGCTTAAATTTAGGGACAAACACCGGGGAGCTGTTTTTT
-	TRBV4-1	TRBD1	TRBJ2-7	CASSRPFQGQGSYEQYF	TGCGCCAGCAGCCGACCTTTTCAGGGACAGGGCTCCTACGAGCAGTACTTC
few	TRBV5-1	-	TRBJ1-4	CASSPRPGSANEKLFF	TGCGCCAGCAGCCCCCGACCAGGGTCAGCTAATGAAAAACTGTTTTTT
few	TRBV2	-	TRBJ2-1	CASSAQRVEFF	TGTGCCAGCAGTGCGCAGCGGGTGGAGTTCTTC
-	TRBV6-1	TRBD1	TRBJ2-1	CASSEARTGAYNEQFF	TGTGCCAGCAGTGAAGCGCGTACAGGGGCCTACAATGAGCAGTTCTTC
-	TRBV6-1	-	TRBJ1-4	CASSEIQGVVEKLFF	TGTGCCAGCAGTGAAATACAGGGAGTCGTTGAAAAACTGTTTTTT
-	TRBV7-2	-	TRBJ1-2	CASSLSGGGYGYTF	TGTGCCAGCAGCTTATCCGGAGGGGGATATGGCTACACCTTC
-	TRBV7-9	TRBD2	TRBJ2-1	CASSLSRGLAGFSGNEQFF	TGTGCCAGCAGCTTATCGCGAGGTCTAGCGGGATTCTCGGGGAATGAGCAGTTCTTC
once	TRBV7-2	-	TRBJ1-1	CASSLRLNTEAFF	TGTGCCAGCAGCTTACGTTTGAACACTGAAGCTTTCTTT
-	TRBV5-1	-	TRBJ2-1	CASSLGGDSYNEQFF	TGCGCCAGCAGCTTGGGCGGGGACTCCTACAATGAGCAGTTCTTC
-	TRBV7-9	TRBD2	TRBJ2-1	CASSFSGTSFNEQFF	TGTGCCAGCAGCTTTAGCGGGACTAGTTTCAATGAGCAGTTCTTC
-	TRBV5-1	-	TRBJ2-3	CASSREISTDTQYF	TGCGCCAGCAGCCGCGAAATAAGCACAGATACGCAGTATTTT
-	TRBV28	-	TRBJ2-7	CASRTTQEQYF	TGTGCCAGCAGGACCACACAGGAGCAGTACTTC
-	TRBV5-1	TRBD2	TRBJ2-3	CASRASGGTDTQYF	TGCGCCAGCAGGGCTAGCGGGGGGACGGATACGCAGTATTTT
-	TRBV7-9	TRBD1	TRBJ1-2	CASSFGQGSNYGYTF	TGTGCCAGCAGCTTCGGACAGGGGTCAAACTATGGCTACACCTTC
few	TRBV28	-	TRBJ1-6	CASSTRASKNSPLHF	TGTGCCAGCAGCACCAGGGCCTCTAAGAATTCACCCCTCCACTTT
-	TRBV27	TRBD1	TRBJ2-2	CASSLLKPGTGGKTGELFF	TGTGCCAGCAGTCTACTAAAACCCGGGACAGGGGGTAAAACCGGGGAGCTGTTTTTT
many	TRBV2	TRBD1	TRBJ1-5	CASSRDREPNQPQHF	TGTGCCAGCAGCCGGGACAGGGAACCTAATCAGCCCCAGCATTTT
-	TRBV1	-	TRBJ1-2	CTSSQDLGPKNYGYTF	TGCACCAGCAGCCAAGATTTAGGCCCAAAAAACTATGGCTACACCTTC
-	TRBV5-4	TRBD1	TRBJ2-5	CASSSDRGWETQYF	TGTGCCAGCAGTTCCGACAGGGGGTGGGAGACCCAGTACTTC
-	TRBV30	-	TRBJ1-2	CACPSQGTYGYTF	TGTGCCTGCCCTTCCCAGGGGACCTATGGCTACACCTTC
-	TRBV7-7	TRBD1	TRBJ2-1	CASSPGQKKYNEQFF	TGTGCCAGCAGCCCGGGACAGAAAAAGTACAATGAGCAGTTCTTC
-	TRBV21-1	-	TRBJ2-7	CASSRKLAGGSRDYEQYF	TGTGCCAGCAGCCGAAAACTAGCGGGAGGGTCCAGAGACTACGAGCAGTACTTC
-	TRBV18	-	TRBJ2-3	CASSPPYSDTQYF	TGTGCCAGCTCACCACCGTACTCGGATACGCAGTATTTT
-	TRBV7-2	-	TRBJ2-3	CASSFNRDLGDTQYF	TGTGCCAGCAGCTTTAACCGGGACCTGGGGGATACGCAGTATTTT
-	TRBV5-6	TRBD1	TRBJ2-3	CASSLATGRTDTQYF	TGTGCCAGCAGCTTGGCGACAGGGCGTACAGATACGCAGTATTTT
-	TRBV6-6	-	TRBJ1-2	CASSSEFYYGYTF	TGTGCCAGCAGTTCGGAATTCTACTATGGCTACACCTTC
-	TRBV4-3	TRBD2	TRBJ2-5	CVSSQGTSGELETQYF	TGCGTCAGCAGCCAGGGGACTAGCGGGGAATTGGAGACCCAGTACTTC
-	TRBV7-9	TRBD2	TRBJ2-5	CASSWGGQETQYF	TGTGCCAGCAGCTGGGGGGGGCAAGAGACCCAGTACTTC
-	TRBV18	-	TRBJ1-6	CASSRAGTRGNSPLHF	TGTGCCAGCTCGCGAGCGGGGACGCGGGGTAATTCACCCCTCCACTTT
-	TRBV10-3	-	TRBJ2-2	CAISAGGYTGELFF	TGTGCCATCAGTGCTGGCGGTTACACCGGGGAGCTGTTTTTT
-	TRBV7-2	TRBD2	TRBJ2-7	CASSLAAPGGSRYEQYF	TGTGCCAGCAGCTTAGCGGCTCCGGGAGGGAGTCGGTACGAGCAGTACTTC